This is a list of T cell receptor beta chains from one sample in a study of beta chain features in type 1 diabetes. Method: immunoSEQ multiplex PCR; TCRdb's copy keeps in-frame clones and lacks some. The sample consists of more than 550,000 clones, about an eighth of them appearing once. Sequencing was done on a sample of naive CD4+ T cells from blood. The receptors come from a man between 18 and 35 years old with type 1 diabetes. The conserved cysteine and the conserved F or W are not part of the CDR3 here.

CDR3 protein: ASSSDRPLDTQY
V gene: TRBV14
J gene: TRBJ2-3

CDR3 protein: SVRDTVASNTGELF
V gene: TRBV29-1
J gene: TRBJ2-2

CDR3 protein: ASSGGAGELF
V gene: TRBV5-4
J gene: TRBJ2-2

CDR3 protein: ASSFGTSGGNQY
V gene: TRBV5-1
J gene: TRBJ2-5

CDR3 protein: AIAKGQGDGYT
V gene: TRBV10-3
J gene: TRBJ1-2

CDR3 protein: ASSYQDSSTDTQY
V gene: TRBV6-5
J gene: TRBJ2-3

CDR3 protein: ASSLEPRRGKLNEQF
V gene: TRBV7-6
J gene: TRBJ2-1

CDR3 protein: ATSPGTNSDEQY
V gene: TRBV7-2
J gene: TRBJ2-7

CDR3 protein: SVVGPLPYEQY
V gene: TRBV29-1
J gene: TRBJ2-7

CDR3 protein: ASSFSRISVDQYGYT
V gene: TRBV7-9
J gene: TRBJ1-2

CDR3 protein: ASSYSQASSYEQY
V gene: TRBV6-5
J gene: TRBJ2-7

CDR3 protein: ASSPPPTGDEQF
V gene: TRBV28
J gene: TRBJ2-1

CDR3 protein: SAGDTEAF
V gene: TRBV29-1
J gene: TRBJ1-1

CDR3 protein: ASSVESGQRSYNEQF
V gene: TRBV9
J gene: TRBJ2-1

CDR3 protein: ASSTGTSISREQF
V gene: TRBV6-4
J gene: TRBJ2-1

CDR3 protein: ASSIGAQPNRETQY
V gene: TRBV19
J gene: TRBJ2-5

CDR3 protein: AWREGPGNTIY
V gene: TRBV30
J gene: TRBJ1-3

CDR3 protein: ASSIDTRQSPLH
V gene: TRBV6-5
J gene: TRBJ1-6

CDR3 protein: AISGSSDQSTDTQY
V gene: TRBV10-3
J gene: TRBJ2-3

CDR3 protein: ASSYGTSGSYEQY
V gene: TRBV6-5
J gene: TRBJ2-7

CDR3 protein: ASSLLAGVPGELF
V gene: TRBV14
J gene: TRBJ2-2

CDR3 protein: ASRAAGAPQETQY
V gene: TRBV5-7
J gene: TRBJ2-5

CDR3 protein: AWSSETQY
V gene: TRBV30
J gene: TRBJ2-5

CDR3 protein: ASSRTDRSNYGYT
V gene: TRBV4-1
J gene: TRBJ1-2

CDR3 protein: ASSEMYRGNEQF
V gene: TRBV25-1
J gene: TRBJ2-1

CDR3 protein: AWSDQGAGEQY
V gene: TRBV30
J gene: -

CDR3 protein: ASSAQQGGNEQF
V gene: TRBV7-2
J gene: TRBJ2-1

CDR3 protein: ASRNRGRSETQY
V gene: TRBV11-2
J gene: TRBJ2-5

CDR3 protein: ASSRQESYEQY
V gene: TRBV19
J gene: TRBJ2-7

CDR3 protein: ASSLVGGPDYGYT
V gene: TRBV27
J gene: TRBJ1-2

CDR3 protein: SVVRGEETQY
V gene: TRBV29-1
J gene: TRBJ2-5

CDR3 protein: ASSSGLAGGQETQY
V gene: TRBV7-2
J gene: TRBJ2-5

CDR3 protein: ASSAQGFGELF
V gene: TRBV10-2
J gene: TRBJ2-2

CDR3 protein: SARPEAGYEQY
V gene: TRBV29-1
J gene: TRBJ2-7

CDR3 protein: ASSPQTGDSNQPQH
V gene: TRBV18
J gene: TRBJ1-5

CDR3 protein: ASSLVVGTGETQY
V gene: TRBV11-2
J gene: TRBJ2-5

CDR3 protein: ASSSIAGEQETQY
V gene: TRBV7-2
J gene: TRBJ2-5

CDR3 protein: ASSEPGQGNTEAF
V gene: TRBV6-1
J gene: TRBJ1-1

CDR3 protein: ASILEEGFTDTQY
V gene: TRBV2
J gene: TRBJ2-3

CDR3 protein: SVERGGAHNEQF
V gene: TRBV29-1
J gene: TRBJ2-1

CDR3 protein: AIVGGNTIY
V gene: TRBV10-3
J gene: TRBJ1-3

CDR3 protein: ASSLGQVNTGELF
V gene: TRBV5-1
J gene: TRBJ2-2

CDR3 protein: SGAGAQETQY
V gene: TRBV29-1
J gene: TRBJ2-5

CDR3 protein: ASSPQDLINSPLH
V gene: TRBV18
J gene: TRBJ1-6

CDR3 protein: ASRRESQETQY
V gene: TRBV2
J gene: TRBJ2-5